A single sample is the source of the 23 T cell receptor beta chains below, sequenced in a study of T cell responses to AZD1222 COVID-19 vaccine. TCRdb keeps only in-frame clones here, not all; method: immunoSEQ multiplex PCR. The repertoire holds about 180,000 clones, with 90% as singletons. The sample here was peripheral blood, taken on day 0 of AZD1222 vaccination. The source of these receptors is an adult in good health.

The chain carries TRBV2 and TRBJ2-5, with D perhaps assigned TRBD1 or TRBD2 (5 bases each). CDR1 SNHLY and CDR2 FYNNEI come from the germline V gene. V was clipped by 6 bases and J by 0 bases, with 14 bases between them. This CDR3 has 15 amino acids. CDR3 DNA: TGTGCCAGCAGACCGCGCGAGGGGAACCAAGAGACCCAGTACTTC. It codes for CASRPREGNQETQYF.

The rearrangement links TRBV30 to TRBJ2-2; no firm D call. V dropped 4 bases and J dropped 6 bases, with 3 bases sitting between them. The CDR3 sequence is 10 residues long. CDR1 GTSNPN and CDR2 SVGIG come from the germline V gene (reference sequence). CDR3 bases: TGTGCCTGGAAGGCCGGGGAGCTGTTTTTT. Translating gives CAWKAGELFF.

The gene calls are TRBV6-5 and TRBJ1-6; D not resolved. The CDR3 loop spans 12 amino acids. The ends were cut back, 6 bases at V and 11 bases at J, with 11 bases in the middle. CDR1 is MNHEY, CDR2 SVGAGI, per germline. CDR3 DNA: TGTGCCAGCAGCCCATCCTATACACCCCTCCACTTT. Translating gives CASSPSYTPLHF.

The rearrangement joins TRBV2 to TRBJ2-1; D may be TRBD1 or TRBD2 (5 bases each). Trimming removed 6 bases at V and 7 bases at J, with 19 bases between. The CDR3 length is 15 residues. Germline V lookup: CDR1 SNHLY, CDR2 FYNNEI. For the CDR3, the DNA is TGTGCCAGCAGGCGACCCACCCCTGAGGGGAATGAGCAGTTCTTC. Its translation is CASRRPTPEGNEQFF.

This clone showed up just a few times. This sequence joins TRBV7-3 and TRBJ2-3, with TRBD2 matching 9 bases. After removal of 5 bases from V and 5 bases from J, the junction contained 11 bases not matched to a gene. Germline loops: CDR1 SGHTA, CDR2 FQGTGA. This CDR3 spans 16 amino acids. The CDR3 region has the DNA TGTGCCAGCAGCCCGGGGAAGCCAGCGGGGGGAGATACGCAGTATTTT. The encoded protein is CASSPGKPAGGDTQYF.

In this sample, this clone turned up once. The CDR3 loop reads CASSRGQVNSPLHF. As DNA, the CDR3 is TGTGCCAGCAGCCGGGGTCAGGTAAATTCACCCCTCCACTTT. The genes are TRBV16 and TRBJ1-6; D unresolved. The germline V gene encodes CDR1 KGHSY and CDR2 FQNENV. V was cut by 4 bases and J by 7 bases, with 11 bases left in between. The CDR3 runs 14 residues.

This clone occurred once. One end of the junction varies from germline; a read error may be responsible. The chain combines TRBV7-7 with TRBJ1-5; tentative D call: TRBD1 (5 bases). This CDR3 contains 14 residues. Looked up from germline, CDR1 is SSHAT and CDR2 is FNYEAQ (reference sequence). CDR3 protein: CASSPSLGGQPQHF. CDR3 nucleotide sequence: TGTGCTAGCAGCCCCTCTTTGGGGGGTCAGCCCCAGCATTTT.

The J gene is TRBJ1-2, the V gene TRBV28; D is unclear. The CDR3 sequence is 14 residues long. Trimming left V 2 bases short and J 8 bases short, with 15 bases between. Germline lookup yields CDR1 MDHEN and CDR2 SYDVKM. Written as DNA, the CDR3 is TGTGCCAGCAGTTTAGCCGCGGCGGCGGGCGGCTACACCTTC. The encoded protein is CASSLAAAAGGYTF.

This sequence joins TRBV3-1 (or the pseudogene TRBV3-2) and TRBJ1-1, with a tentative D call TRBD1 (5 bases). Germline CDR1 is LGHDT and CDR2 is YNNKEL (reference sequence). The CDR3 spans 14 residues. V was pared by 0 bases and J by 3 bases, with 8 bases between. CDR3 amino acids: CASSQEGGDTEAFF. DNA of the CDR3: TGTGCCAGCAGCCAAGAGGGGGGGGACACTGAAGCTTTCTTT.

This chain links TRBV18 with TRBJ2-3; 9 nucleotides line up with TRBD1. Germline lookup yields CDR1 KGHSH and CDR2 LQKENI. The V and J ends lost 3 bases and 5 bases, in that order; junction bases with no gene match: 12. CDR3 size: 17 residues. This CDR3 reads CASSPPTGGSVGDTQYF. In DNA, the CDR3 is TGTGCCAGCTCACCGCCCACAGGGGGCAGCGTTGGAGATACGCAGTATTTT.

This chain uses TRBV28 with TRBJ2-1, with 8 positions matching TRBD2. The V gene's germline CDR1 is MDHEN and CDR2 SYDVKM. CDR3 length equals 16 residues. V gave up 6 bases and J gave up 8 bases; unmatched junction bases: 15. For the CDR3, the DNA is TGTGCCAGCAGCCTAATTACGGGGGGGCCGAGCCATGAGCAGTTCTTC. Translated: CASSLITGGPSHEQFF.

The chain employs TRBV6-5 and TRBJ2-2; no definite D call. Germline V CDR1 and CDR2: MNHEY, SVGAGI. This CDR3 region has 13 residues. With 7 bases removed from V and 0 bases from J, the gap between germline ends came to 6 bases. In DNA form, the CDR3 reads TGTGCCAGCAAACAGACGAACACCGGGGAGCTGTTTTTT. This gives the protein CASKQTNTGELFF.

The V gene is TRBV4-2, the J gene TRBJ1-2; no definite D call. The V end lost 0 bases, the J end lost 11 bases, and 13 bases lay between the germline ends. CDR1 is LGHNA, CDR2 YNFKEQ, per germline. The CDR3 loop spans 13 amino acids. In DNA, the CDR3 is TGTGCCAGCAGCCAAGATGAGTACCTAGGGTACACCTTC. This gives the protein CASSQDEYLGYTF.

For the CDR3, the DNA is TGTGCCAGCAGTGAGGAGCGGGGGGTCAACAATGAGCAGTTCTTC. Protein sequence: CASSEERGVNNEQFF. The rearrangement links TRBV2 to TRBJ2-1, with 9 positions matching TRBD2. Germline assignment: CDR1 SNHLY and CDR2 FYNNEI. Trimming at V came to 3 bases and at J to 5 bases, leaving 5 bases not matched to a gene. The CDR3 length is 15 residues.

This sequence joins TRBV6-4 and TRBJ2-3, with TRBD1 identical over 9 bases. The trim removed 0 bases at V and 8 bases at J, leaving 6 bases unmatched. This CDR3 has 15 amino acids. The germline CDR1 and CDR2 sequences are MRHNA and SNTAGT. The CDR3 nucleotides read TGTGCCAGCAGTGACTCCCCAGACAGGGGGAGTACGCAGTATTTT. Its translation: CASSDSPDRGSTQYF.

This clone has a single count. The V call is TRBV5-6, the J call TRBJ1-1, with 9 positions matching TRBD1. Germline loops: CDR1 SGHDT, CDR2 YYEEEE. V lost 3 bases to trimming and J lost 5 bases; unmatched junction nucleotides: 5. The CDR3 extends over 14 amino acids. CDR3 sequence (DNA): TGTGCCAGCAGCTGGGGACAGGGCATTACTGAAGCTTTCTTT. Protein sequence: CASSWGQGITEAFF.

The CDR3 region has the DNA TGCACCAGCAGACCCTACAGGGGGCGCGACTATGGCTACACCTTC. Its translation is CTSRPYRGRDYGYTF. The rearrangement joins TRBV1 to TRBJ1-2; TRBD1, as called in the table, went unchecked against the DNA. TRBV1 corresponds to a pseudogene. CDR3 length equals 15 residues.

The chain is built from TRBV5-1 and TRBJ1-1; the D gene is possibly TRBD1 (5 bases). CDR1 and CDR2 (germline): SGHRS, YFSETQ. The CDR3 length is 13 residues. V shed 4 bases and J shed 4 bases, with 11 bases lying between them. The CDR3 region is CASSQTGGTEAFF. DNA of the CDR3: TGCGCCAGCAGCCAGACCGGGGGCACTGAAGCTTTCTTT.

The rearrangement joins TRBV18 to TRBJ2-1; 11 bases fit TRBD2. Germline values: CDR1 KGHSH, CDR2 LQKENI. The CDR3 length is 16 residues. The V gene end was trimmed by 1 base and the J gene end by 5 bases; junction bases not matched to a gene: 4. CDR3 sequence reads: CASSPLLLAGDNEQFF. In DNA form, the CDR3 reads TGTGCCAGCTCACCACTCTTACTAGCGGGGGACAATGAGCAGTTCTTC.

The DNA of the CDR3 is TGTGCCACCAACCCGGGGGGAGCAGGGGGAACAGATACGCAGTATTTT. It translates to CATNPGGAGGTDTQYF. The chain couples TRBV15 to TRBJ2-3; D is perhaps TRBD1 or TRBD2 (7 bases each). V shed 7 bases and J shed 3 bases, with 20 bases lying between them. Germline-derived CDR1 and CDR2 are LNHNV and YYDKDF (reference sequence). The CDR3 spans 16 residues.

This clone was counted a single time. J is TRBJ1-1 and V is TRBV7-9; the D is unclear. This CDR3 has 14 amino acids. V lost 7 bases and J 4 bases, leaving 16 bases between the germline ends. Germline V gene lookup returns CDR1 SEHNR and CDR2 FQNEAQ (reference sequence). Here the CDR3 reads CASTLSREATEAFF. CDR3 DNA sequence: TGTGCCAGCACCCTTTCCCGGGAGGCCACTGAAGCTTTCTTT.

A note on this clone: Different DNA sequences within this sample yield the same CDR3. This sequence joins TRBV12-3 or TRBV12-4 and TRBJ1-2; TRBD1 aligns across 7 bases. Germline trimming cut 1 base from V and 7 bases from J; bases unmatched to any gene: 3. CDR3 length: 13 amino acids. The CDR3: CASSLGQGGGYTF. For the CDR3, the DNA is TGTGCCAGCAGTTTAGGACAGGGAGGTGGCTACACCTTC.

The J gene is TRBJ2-7, the V gene TRBV5-1, with TRBD2 as a possible D gene (5 bases). Germline loops: CDR1 SGHRS, CDR2 YFSETQ. The CDR3 runs to 13 residues. Trimming stripped 5 bases from V and 0 bases from J, with 9 bases between. The CDR3 here is CASREGSSYEQYF. DNA of the CDR3: TGCGCCAGCAGGGAAGGGAGCTCCTACGAGCAGTACTTC.